The source of this T cell receptor beta chain is a study of shared clonotypes between healthy human individuals. Study information: The people who gave samples were two women and a few men aged 18 to 49.

Germline V gene data show CDR1 as SGHVS and CDR2 as FNYEAQ. The CDR3 sequence is 12 residues long. V gave up 2 bases and J gave up 7 bases, with 5 bases separating them. CD45RO-negative cells were positively selected for CCR7, leaving out terminally differentiated effector memory CD45RA+ cells. With respect to this clone: The antigen is undetermined.

Some clones are missing from TCRdb's copy, which holds only in-frame ones; the method was immunoSEQ multiplex PCR. The table includes hundreds of thousands of clones, about 90% detected once. Notes on the study in general: Among donors, sharing of clonotypes was expected to be affected by sequencing depth. Sampling included only blood; tissue repertoires likely differ. Several donors showed sharing of approximately 5% of naive CD4 clonotypes.

The chain carries TRBV7-6 and TRBJ2-2; D call uncertain. The receptor comes from a man aged 30 to 39 in good health. Source material: naive CD8+ T cells sorted from blood. Here the CDR3 DNA reads TGTGCCAGCAGCTTAATTAGCGGGGAGCTGTTTTTT. It yields the protein CASSLISGELFF.